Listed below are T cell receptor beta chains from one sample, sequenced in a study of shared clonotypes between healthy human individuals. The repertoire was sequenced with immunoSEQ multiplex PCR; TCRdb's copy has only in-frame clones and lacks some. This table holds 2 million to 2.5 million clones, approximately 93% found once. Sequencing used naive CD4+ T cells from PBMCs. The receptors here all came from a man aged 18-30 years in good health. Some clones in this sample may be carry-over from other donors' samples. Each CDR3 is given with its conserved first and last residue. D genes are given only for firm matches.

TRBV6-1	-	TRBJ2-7	CASTLEGRWEDEQYF	TGTGCCAGCACGTTGGAGGGGAGGTGGGAAGACGAGCAGTACTTC
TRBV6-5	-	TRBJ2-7	CASSMTGRSYEQYF	TGTGCCAGCAGTATGACGGGACGGAGCTACGAGCAGTACTTC
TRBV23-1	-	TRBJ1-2	CASSRNGGAAYGYTF	TGCGCCAGCAGCCGGAATGGGGGGGCGGCCTATGGCTACACCTTC
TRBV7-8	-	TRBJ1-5	CASSQVGIINQPQHF	TGTGCCAGCAGCCAGGTCGGCATCATCAATCAGCCCCAGCATTTT
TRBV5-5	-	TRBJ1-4	CASSLAVVRTNEKLFF	TGTGCCAGCAGCTTGGCCGTGGTCAGAACTAATGAAAAACTGTTTTTT
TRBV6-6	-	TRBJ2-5	CASSPLFRGNQETQYF	TGTGCCAGCAGTCCCCTTTTCAGGGGAAACCAAGAGACCCAGTACTTC
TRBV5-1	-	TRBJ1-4	CASSAASTNEKLFF	TGCGCCAGCAGTGCGGCTTCCACTAATGAAAAACTGTTTTTT
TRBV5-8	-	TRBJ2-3	CASSFEQRTDTQYF	TGCGCCAGCAGCTTTGAACAGCGAACAGATACGCAGTATTTT
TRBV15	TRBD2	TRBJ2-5	CATSRDLAGGQETQYF	TGTGCCACCAGCAGAGATCTAGCGGGAGGACAAGAGACCCAGTACTTC
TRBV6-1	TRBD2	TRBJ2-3	CASSGATSGRSTDTQYF	TGTGCCAGCAGTGGAGCGACTAGCGGGAGGAGCACAGATACGCAGTATTTT
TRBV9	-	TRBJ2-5	CASSPDTGFEETQYF	TGTGCCAGCAGCCCAGATACAGGGTTCGAAGAGACCCAGTACTTC
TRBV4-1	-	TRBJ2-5	CASSHGPSQETQYF	TGCGCCAGCAGCCATGGGCCGTCCCAAGAGACCCAGTACTTC
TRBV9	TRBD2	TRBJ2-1	CASSVTSAYNEQFF	TGTGCCAGCAGCGTAACTAGCGCCTACAATGAGCAGTTCTTC
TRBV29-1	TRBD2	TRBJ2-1	CSVEDPGTSGNEQFF	TGCAGCGTTGAAGATCCCGGGACTAGCGGCAATGAGCAGTTCTTC
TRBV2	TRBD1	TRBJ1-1	CASSYAGGTEAFF	TGTGCCAGTTCATACGCAGGGGGCACTGAAGCTTTCTTT
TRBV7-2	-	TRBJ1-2	CASSLVREVYGYTF	TGTGCCAGCAGCTTAGTTCGGGAAGTTTATGGCTACACCTTC
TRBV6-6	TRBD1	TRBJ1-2	CASSRKQGNYGYTF	TGTGCCAGCAGCCGAAAACAGGGGAACTATGGCTACACCTTC
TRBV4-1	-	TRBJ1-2	CASSQPVQDTNYGYTF	TGCGCCAGCAGCCAACCAGTCCAGGATACTAACTATGGCTACACCTTC
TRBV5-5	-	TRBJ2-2	CASSLTPAGTGELFF	TGTGCCAGCAGCCTGACTCCCGCGGGCACCGGGGAGCTGTTTTTT
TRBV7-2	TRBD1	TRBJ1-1	CASSLRTGAGTEAFF	TGTGCCAGCAGCCTACGTACAGGGGCCGGCACTGAAGCTTTCTTT
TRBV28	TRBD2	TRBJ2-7	CASSRRLASPYEQYF	TGTGCCAGCAGTCGCCGACTAGCGTCCCCCTACGAGCAGTACTTC
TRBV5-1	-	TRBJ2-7	CASTGPGATPYEQYF	TGCGCCAGCACAGGACCGGGCGCAACCCCCTACGAGCAGTACTTC
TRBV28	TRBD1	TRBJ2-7	CASYPRGQSYEQYF	TGTGCCAGCTACCCAAGGGGACAGTCTTACGAGCAGTACTTC
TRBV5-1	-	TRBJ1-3	CASSPSDSGNTIYF	TGCGCCAGCAGCCCATCGGACAGCGGAAACACCATATATTTT
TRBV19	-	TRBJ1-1	CASRRPSMNTEAFF	TGTGCCAGTAGGAGACCCAGCATGAACACTGAAGCTTTCTTT
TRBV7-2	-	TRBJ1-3	CASSPQTLNTIYF	TGTGCCAGCAGCCCCCAGACGCTAAACACCATATATTTT
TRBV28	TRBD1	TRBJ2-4	CASSFLRDRGDIQYF	TGTGCCAGCAGTTTTCTCCGGGACAGGGGAGACATTCAGTACTTC
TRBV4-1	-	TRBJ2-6	CASSRQDSGANVLTF	TGCGCCAGCAGCCGTCAGGACTCTGGGGCCAACGTCCTGACTTTC
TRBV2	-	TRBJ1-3	CGSQQVLVSGNTIYF	TGTGGCTCCCAGCAGGTACTAGTCTCTGGAAACACCATATATTTT
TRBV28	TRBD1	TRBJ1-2	CASSSWTGPQGYGYTF	TGTGCCAGCAGTTCTTGGACAGGGCCTCAGGGCTATGGCTACACCTTC
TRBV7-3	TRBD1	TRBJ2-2	CASSRTGDNTGELFF	TGTGCCAGCAGCCGTACAGGGGATAACACCGGGGAGCTGTTTTTT
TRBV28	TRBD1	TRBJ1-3	CASRTRGQGTSGNTIYF	TGTGCCAGCAGGACTAGGGGACAGGGGACAAGTGGAAACACCATATATTTT
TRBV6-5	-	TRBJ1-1	CASSKGRALNTEAFF	TGTGCCAGCAGTAAAGGACGGGCCTTAAACACTGAAGCTTTCTTT
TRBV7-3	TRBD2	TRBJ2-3	CASSGSSGRRTDTQYF	TGTGCCAGCAGCGGTTCTAGCGGACGCCGCACAGATACGCAGTATTTT
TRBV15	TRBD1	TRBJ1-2	CATSRDGGWTGAIYGYTF	TGTGCCACCAGCAGAGATGGCGGTTGGACAGGGGCGATCTATGGCTACACCTTC
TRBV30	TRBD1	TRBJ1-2	CAWTTRGLGGYTF	TGTGCCTGGACCACCAGGGGGCTGGGAGGCTACACCTTC
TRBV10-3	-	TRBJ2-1	CAISESYNFGGNEQFF	TGTGCCATCAGTGAGTCTTATAACTTCGGGGGAAATGAGCAGTTCTTC
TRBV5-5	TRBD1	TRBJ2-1	CASSLTGAPYNEQFF	TGTGCCAGCAGCCTTACAGGGGCGCCCTACAATGAGCAGTTCTTC